A selection of T cell receptor beta chains follows, all from one sample in a study of cytomegalovirus exposure and HLA in healthy donors. TCRdb's copy holds only in-frame clones and misses some; the assay was immunoSEQ multiplex PCR. Counted here are roughly 73,000 clones, 75% to 85% occurring once; the ten biggest clones make up under 4%. Sample: PBMCs. All receptors come from a man aged 35 to 55 in good health and CMV-seronegative. The CDR3 runs from the conserved cysteine through the conserved F or W. A D gene is named only where the DNA matches it firmly. A clone size is listed for some rows: how often the clone was seen (once, few, many), or a class if it is expanded.

V gene	D gene	clone size	J gene	CDR3 DNA	CDR3 protein
TRBV13	TRBD1	NA	TRBJ1-1	TGTGCCAGCAGCATCTCTGACAGGGCAACTTCTGAAGCTTTCTTT	CASSISDRATSEAFF
TRBV2	NA	NA	TRBJ2-3	TGTGCCAGCGGACCAGGGGCCAGCACAGATACGCAGTATTTT	CASGPGASTDTQYF
TRBV18	NA	NA	TRBJ1-2	TGTGCCAGCTCACCACCATCAGGGGACTATGGCTACACCTTC	CASSPPSGDYGYTF
TRBV7-9	NA	once	TRBJ1-3	TGTGCCAGCAGCTTACCCTCTCCGGGAAACACCATATATTTT	CASSLPSPGNTIYF
TRBV5-6	NA	NA	TRBJ2-5	TGTGCCAGCAGCTTGCTTCCCCCGGGAGAGACCCAGTACTTC	CASSLLPPGETQYF
TRBV2	TRBD1	NA	TRBJ1-6	TGTGCCTGCCTAGAAATGGGACAGGGTTATTCACCCCTCCACTTT	CACLEMGQGYSPLHF
TRBV6-1	TRBD1	NA	TRBJ1-5	TGTGCCAGCGGACGGTTTACAGGGGGAGACCAGCCCCAGCATTTT	CASGRFTGGDQPQHF
TRBV30	NA	NA	TRBJ1-2	TGTGCCTGGAGCGCTGGGACTTACTATGGCTACACCTTC	CAWSAGTYYGYTF
TRBV9	NA	NA	TRBJ1-5	TGTGCCAGCAGCGTAGGGGGAAGGGGTGATCAGCCCCAGCATTTT	CASSVGGRGDQPQHF
TRBV29-1	TRBD1	NA	TRBJ1-6	TGCAGCGTTAAGGGACAGGGGGCAGGGGCACCCCTCCACTTT	CSVKGQGAGAPLHF
TRBV7-3	NA	NA	TRBJ1-6	TGTGCCAGCAGCTCGGACGGCGGGGGTTCACCCCTCCACTTT	CASSSDGGGSPLHF
TRBV5-6	TRBD1	few	TRBJ1-5	TGTGCCAGCAGCTTGTACAGGGGAGGCAATCAGCCCCAGCATTTT	CASSLYRGGNQPQHF
TRBV10-1	NA	NA	TRBJ1-5	TGCGCCAGCAGAAGGGACACGACAACCCTTTATCAGCATTTT	CASRRDTTTLYQHF